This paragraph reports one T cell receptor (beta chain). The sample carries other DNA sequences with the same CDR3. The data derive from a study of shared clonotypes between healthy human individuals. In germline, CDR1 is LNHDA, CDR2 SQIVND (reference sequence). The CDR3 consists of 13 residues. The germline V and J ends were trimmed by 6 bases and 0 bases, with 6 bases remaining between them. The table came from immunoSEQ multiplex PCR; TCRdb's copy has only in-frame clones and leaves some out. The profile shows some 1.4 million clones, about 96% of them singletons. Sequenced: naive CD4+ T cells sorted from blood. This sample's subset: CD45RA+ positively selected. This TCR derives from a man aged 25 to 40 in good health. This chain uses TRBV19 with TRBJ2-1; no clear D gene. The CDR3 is CASRSDSYNEQFF. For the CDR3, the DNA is TGTGCCAGTAGGAGCGACTCCTACAATGAGCAGTTCTTC.